Below, 9 T cell receptor beta chains from the same sample are listed, as sequenced in a study of cytotoxic CD8 clonotypes in ibrutinib-treated CLL. The method was immunoSEQ multiplex PCR; TCRdb's version includes in-frame clones alone and lacks a portion of them. Of 55,000 to 85,000 clones in the sample, just over 90% were seen once. The sequencing used PBMCs, collected after 12 months of ibrutinib treatment. These receptors were taken from a human donor with chronic lymphocytic leukemia.

This clone was found once. This chain links TRBV7-3 with TRBJ2-7; 16 bases map to TRBD2. V shed 5 bases, J shed 6 bases, and the junction held 13 bases outside the gene matches. CDR1 SGHTA and CDR2 FQGTGA come from the germline V gene. This CDR3 contains 18 residues. The CDR3 nucleotides are TGTGCCAGCAGCGCTGGGACTAGCGGGAGGGCCCTAGTCCGCGAGCAGTACTTC. Translating it yields CASSAGTSGRALVREQYF.

The V gene is TRBV5-1, the J gene TRBJ2-1, with D tentatively TRBD2 (5 bases). Germline V CDR1 and CDR2: SGHRS, YFSETQ. Trimming removed 2 bases from V and 5 bases from J, with 11 bases in between. This CDR3 is built from 14 residues. DNA of the CDR3: TGCGCCAGCAGCTTCCGAGCGGACGACAATGAGCAGTTCTTC. It yields the protein CASSFRADDNEQFF. Filled out from reference TRBV5-1 and TRBJ2-1, the complete variable domain reads KAGVTQTPRYLIKTRGQQVTLSCSPISGHRSVSWYQQTPGQGLQFLFEYFSETQRNKGNFPGRFSGRQFSNSRSEMNVSTLELGDSALYLCASSFRADDNEQFFGPGTRLTVL.

V and J are TRBV7-2 and TRBJ2-6; TRBD1 matches at 10 bases. The CDR3 has 16 amino acids. V lost 5 bases and J lost 1; bases outside the gene matches: 2. Germline V lookup: CDR1 SGHTA, CDR2 FQGNSA. The CDR3 nucleotides read TGTGCCAGCAGCCGACAGGGGGCTTCTGGGGCCAACGTCCTGACTTTC. The encoded protein is CASSRQGASGANVLTF.

The V gene is TRBV11-3, the J gene TRBJ2-7; no reliable D call. CDR3 length: 15 amino acids. Trimming took off 5 bases at V and 4 bases at J, with 18 bases between the two ends. Germline CDR1 is SGHNT and CDR2 is YENEEA. The CDR3 loop is CASSPESVRRYEQYF. CDR3 DNA sequence: TGTGCCAGCAGCCCCGAGAGTGTCAGGAGATACGAGCAGTACTTC.

V gene TRBV30 combines with J gene TRBJ2-7; the D gene is possibly TRBD2 (5 bases). Trimming left V 0 bases short and J 7 bases short, with 13 bases between. Germline CDR1 GTSNPN, CDR2 SVGIG (reference sequence). The CDR3 has 13 amino acids. The CDR3 DNA reads as TGTGCCTGGAGTGTTTCATGGAAGCGGGAGCAGTACTTC. Its protein product is CAWSVSWKREQYF.

This rearrangement joins TRBV27 to TRBJ1-4, with D perhaps matching TRBD1 (5 bases). Germline V lookup: CDR1 MNHEY, CDR2 SMNVEV (reference sequence). V was shortened by 1 base and J by 9 bases, with 12 bases between the two germline ends. The CDR3 consists of 14 residues. For the CDR3, the DNA is TGTGCCAGCAGTTTATTTGGGGCTGGGAAAAAACTGTTTTTT. Translating gives CASSLFGAGKKLFF.

This clone appeared a single time. The chain is built from TRBV28 and TRBJ1-4; possibly TRBD1 for D (5 bases). The CDR3 extends over 15 amino acids. Germline V CDR1 and CDR2: MDHEN, SYDVKM. Trimming shortened V by 6 bases and J by 8 bases, and 19 bases separated the two germline ends. This CDR3 reads CASSPALSGTEKLFF. The CDR3 coding sequence is TGTGCCAGCAGCCCCGCGCTATCAGGGACCGAAAAACTGTTTTTT.

The rearrangement uses TRBV9 and TRBJ1-2; tentatively, D is TRBD1 (5 bases). Deletions cut 7 bases from V and 1 base from J, with 14 bases between. Germline V gene data show CDR1 as SGDLS and CDR2 as YYNGEE. This CDR3 is built from 14 residues. The CDR3, as DNA: TGTGCCAGCCGAAAGCAGGGCGTTAACTATGGCTACACCTTC. Translation gives CASRKQGVNYGYTF.

The chain joins TRBV4-1 to TRBJ1-1; 9 bases are a match to TRBD1. CDR1 and CDR2 from the germline V gene are MGHRA and YSYEKL. V lost 4 bases and J lost 7; bases outside the gene matches: 7. This CDR3 has 14 amino acids. CDR3 amino acids: CASSRLQGAGEAFF. The CDR3 DNA follows: TGCGCCAGCAGCCGCTTACAGGGGGCCGGTGAAGCTTTCTTT.